These 18 T cell receptor beta chains were all obtained from the same sample, sequenced in a study of blood T cells in healthy people across ages. A second about 7 to 12 cycle PCR used barcoded and J-beta primers. TCRdb passed the 5' RACE reads through MiXCR, listing each CDR3 protein once. The sample shows some 800,000 distinct CDR3 sequences, roughly 25% of them seen only once. Another study also made use of these data, one on T cells of mothers and their children.

The source material was blood. The source is a boy between 5 and 17 years old in good health.

The genes are TRBV20-1 and TRBJ2-5, with TRBD1 identical over 10 bases. The CDR3 has 13 residues. With 6 bases clipped from V and 7 bases from J, the junction kept 8 bases outside the gene matches. Germline assignment: CDR1 DFQATT and CDR2 SNEGSKA (reference sequence). The CDR3 DNA follows: TGCAGTGCCCCCGGGACAGGGGCGGTGACCCAGTACTTC. It codes for CSAPGTGAVTQYF.

The chain links TRBV28 to TRBJ2-1, with 12 bases identical to TRBD2. V trimming: 6 bases; J trimming: 6 bases; junction bases outside the gene matches: 9. The CDR3 is 16 residues long. From germline, CDR1 is MDHEN and CDR2 SYDVKM. CDR3 sequence reads: CASSPSGRARVNEQFF. The CDR3 DNA reads as TGTGCCAGCAGCCCTAGCGGGAGGGCCCGGGTCAATGAGCAGTTCTTC.

This clonotype came up a few times. V usage is TRBV7-3 and J usage is TRBJ2-7, with no clear D. The V gene's germline CDR1 is SGHTA and CDR2 FQGTGA. This CDR3 comprises 13 residues. V lost 5 bases and J lost 4, with 12 bases in between. This CDR3 reads CASSLYHGYEQYF. CDR3 sequence (DNA): TGTGCCAGCAGCCTTTATCACGGGTACGAGCAGTACTTC. Full variable domain (outside the CDR3, taken from reference TRBV7-3 and TRBJ2-7): GAGVSQTPSNKVTEKGKYVELRCDPISGHTALYWYRQSLGQGPEFLIYFQGTGAADDSGLPNDRFFAVRPEGSVSTLKIQRTERGDSAVYLCASSLYHGYEQYFGPGTRLTVT.

The gene calls are TRBV18 and TRBJ2-7; 8 nucleotides agree with TRBD2. TRBJ2-5 matches the DNA end more closely, so the J call is doubtful. CDR3 size: 15 residues. The germline V gene has CDR1 KGHSH and CDR2 LQKENI. CDR3 nucleotides: TGTGCCAGCTCACCAGGGACTAGTGTTGAAGAGACCCAGTACTTC. Residues: CASSPGTSVEETQYF.

This clonotype was recorded once. The rearrangement links TRBV7-2 to TRBJ1-5; D is undetermined. The CDR3 is 13 amino acids. V was pared by 1 base and J by 7 bases, with 8 bases between. Germline values: CDR1 SGHTA, CDR2 FQGNSA. The CDR3 nucleotides read TGTGCCAGCAGCTTAGATAAGGTCCAGCCCCAGCATTTT. Protein sequence: CASSLDKVQPQHF.

The chain carries TRBV20-1 and TRBJ1-2; 8 bases are shared with TRBD1. The CDR3 is 13 amino acids. Germline lookup yields CDR1 DFQATT and CDR2 SNEGSKA (reference sequence). V lost 5 bases, J lost 5 bases, and 7 bases stayed unmatched. CDR3 nucleotides: TGCAGTGCTGATACCGGACAGGGATATGGCTACACCTTC. Its translation is CSADTGQGYGYTF.

In this sample, this clonotype turned up many times. One junction end does not reproduce the germline sequence, and a read error may be involved. The rearrangement uses TRBV3-1 and TRBJ2-7; D possibly corresponds to TRBD2 (5 bases). Germline CDR1 and CDR2: LGHDT and YNNKEL (reference sequence). CDR3 length: 14 residues. This chain's CDR3 is CASSQRGSSYEQYF. DNA for the CDR3: TGCGCCAGCAGCCAAAGAGGGAGCTCCTACGAGCAGTACTTC.

The genes are TRBV4-3 and TRBJ1-2; D not certain. CDR3 length: 13 amino acids. Trimming removed 5 bases from V and 6 bases from J, with 13 bases in between. Germline loops: CDR1 LGHNA, CDR2 YSLEER. The CDR3 nucleotides are TGCGCCAGCAGCTACACGGTGAGGGATGGCTACACCTTC. Protein: CASSYTVRDGYTF.

The gene calls are TRBV15 and TRBJ2-5; 8 nucleotides align to TRBD1. Matching the DNA end better, TRBJ2-7 makes the J call doubtful. CDR3 length: 16 amino acids. Germline values: CDR1 LNHNV, CDR2 YYDKDF (reference sequence). CDR3 loop: CATSNELRDRYYEQYF. In DNA form, the CDR3 reads TGTGCCACCAGCAACGAGCTCCGGGACAGGTACTACGAGCAGTACTTC.

This clonotype was seen more than once but under ten times. This chain links TRBV9 with TRBJ1-4; D may be TRBD1 (6 bases). The germline V gene encodes CDR1 SGDLS and CDR2 YYNGEE. CDR3 length equals 15 residues. The V end was cut by 0 bases, the J end by 5 bases, with 11 bases between. CDR3 in amino acids: CASSVAGQPNEKLFF. CDR3 bases: TGTGCCAGCAGCGTAGCCGGACAGCCAAATGAAAAACTGTTTTTT.

The V and J genes are TRBV7-6 and TRBJ1-1; 7 nucleotides match TRBD1. The CDR3 is made up of 16 amino acids. Germline lookup yields CDR1 SGHVS and CDR2 FNYEAQ. The junction had 11 bases not matched to a gene; V was cut back by 5 bases and J by 2 bases. DNA for the CDR3: TGTGCCAGCAGCCCACCCTGGAGGGGGCTTAACACTGAAGCTTTCTTT. Its translation is CASSPPWRGLNTEAFF.

The V gene is TRBV28, the J gene TRBJ1-5; 7 bases fit TRBD1. The germline gives CDR1 MDHEN, CDR2 SYDVKM. J was trimmed by 1 base and V by 0 bases; bases with no gene match: 3. CDR3 length: 16 residues. This CDR3 is CASSLWSGGSNQPQHF. CDR3 nucleotides: TGTGCCAGCAGTTTATGGTCAGGGGGGAGCAATCAGCCCCAGCATTTT.

V and J are TRBV5-6 and TRBJ1-4; D possibly corresponds to TRBD1 (6 bases). V lost 0 bases and J 2 bases, leaving 11 bases between the germline ends. This CDR3 comprises 16 residues. CDR1 is SGHDT and CDR2 is YYEEEE in the germline V gene. The chain's CDR3 is CASSLAPRGTNEKLFF. CDR3 sequence (DNA): TGTGCCAGCAGCTTGGCCCCCAGGGGTACTAATGAAAAACTGTTTTTT.

Only a few counts were recorded for this clonotype. This chain links TRBV30 with TRBJ2-1; TRBD2 agrees at 8 bases. CDR1 is GTSNPN and CDR2 is SVGIG in the germline V gene (reference sequence). The CDR3 covers 19 residues. The ends lost 7 bases at V and 0 bases at J; junction bases unmatched: 20. The CDR3 DNA sequence: TGTGCCTCCAAAAGCGGGAGAAGATTGTGGATAGGCTCCTACAATGAGCAGTTCTTC. Translation: CASKSGRRLWIGSYNEQFF. The variable domain in full, completed from reference TRBV30 and TRBJ2-1, reads SQTIHQWPATLVQPVGSPLSLECTVEGTSNPNLYWYRQAAGRGLQLLFYSVGIGQISSEVPQNLSASRPQDRQFILSSKKLLLSDSGFYLCASKSGRRLWIGSYNEQFFGPGTRLTVL.

This clonotype was seen more than once but under ten times. V usage is TRBV27 and J usage is TRBJ2-1; tentatively, D is TRBD2 (5 bases). Germline V gives CDR1 MNHEY, CDR2 SMNVEV (reference sequence). V was shortened by 3 bases and J by 7 bases, with 10 bases between the two germline ends. This CDR3 region has 13 residues. CDR3 coding DNA: TGTGCCAGCAGTTTCCGGGGTTCAAATGAGCAGTTCTTC. This codes for CASSFRGSNEQFF.

The chain carries TRBV6-6 and TRBJ1-4; D is unclear. Germline CDR1 reads MNHNY; CDR2 reads SVGAGI (reference sequence). V lost 2 bases to trimming and J lost 5 bases, with 12 bases between them. CDR3 length: 15 amino acids. In nucleotides, the CDR3 is TGTGCCAGCAGTTACCCCGGGCAGGTAAATGAAAAACTGTTTTTT. It codes for CASSYPGQVNEKLFF.

The chain combines TRBV20-1 with TRBJ2-7; 12 bases fit TRBD1. J was trimmed by 7 bases and V by 3 bases; bases with no gene match: 4. CDR3 size: 13 residues. Germline loops: CDR1 DFQATT, CDR2 SNEGSKA (reference sequence). The CDR3 protein is CSARGTGGREQYF. CDR3 sequence (DNA): TGCAGTGCTAGGGGGACAGGGGGCAGAGAGCAGTACTTC.

A few counts support this clonotype. V is TRBV9 and J is TRBJ2-1, with TRBD2 matching over 7 bases. V was pared by 0 bases and J by 4 bases, with 16 bases of the junction left unmatched. The CDR3 has 19 amino acids. CDR1 and CDR2 (germline): SGDLS, YYNGEE. CDR3 in DNA: TGTGCCAGCAGCGTAGCCCCGGAGAGGTCCGCGGGAGAGTACAATGAGCAGTTCTTC. Residues: CASSVAPERSAGEYNEQFF. The variable domain in full, with the rest retrieved from reference TRBV9 and TRBJ2-1, is DSGVTQTPKHLITATGQRVTLRCSPRSGDLSVYWYQQSLDQGLQFLIQYYNGEERAKGNILERFSAQQFPDLHSELNLSSLELGDSALYFCASSVAPERSAGEYNEQFFGPGTRLTVL.